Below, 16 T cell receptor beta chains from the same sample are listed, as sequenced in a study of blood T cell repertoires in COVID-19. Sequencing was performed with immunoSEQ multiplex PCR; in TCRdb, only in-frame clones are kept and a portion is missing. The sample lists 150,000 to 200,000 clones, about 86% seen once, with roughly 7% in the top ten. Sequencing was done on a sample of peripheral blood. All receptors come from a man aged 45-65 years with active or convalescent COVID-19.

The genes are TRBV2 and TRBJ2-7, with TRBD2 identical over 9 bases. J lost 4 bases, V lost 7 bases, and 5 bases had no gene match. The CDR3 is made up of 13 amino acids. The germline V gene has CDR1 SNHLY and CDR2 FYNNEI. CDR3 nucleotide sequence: TGTGCCAGCACTTTAGCGGGAGTGTACGAGCAGTACTTC. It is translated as CASTLAGVYEQYF.

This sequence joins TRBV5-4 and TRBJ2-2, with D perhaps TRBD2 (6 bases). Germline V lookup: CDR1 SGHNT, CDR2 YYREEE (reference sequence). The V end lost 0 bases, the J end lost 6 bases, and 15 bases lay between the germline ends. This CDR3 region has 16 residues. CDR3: CASSLGGRLEAGELFF. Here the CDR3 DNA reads TGTGCCAGCAGCTTGGGTGGGAGACTAGAGGCCGGGGAGCTGTTTTTT. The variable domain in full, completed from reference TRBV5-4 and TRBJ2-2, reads ETGVTQSPTHLIKTRGQQVTLRCSSQSGHNTVSWYQQALGQGPQFIFQYYREEENGRGNFPPRFSGLQFPNYSSELNVNALELDDSALYLCASSLGGRLEAGELFFGEGSRLTVL.

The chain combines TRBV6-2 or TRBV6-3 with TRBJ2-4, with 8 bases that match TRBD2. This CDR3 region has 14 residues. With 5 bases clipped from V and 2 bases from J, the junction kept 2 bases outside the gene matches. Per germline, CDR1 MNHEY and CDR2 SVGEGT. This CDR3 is CASSREGSKNIQYF. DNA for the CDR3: TGTGCCAGCAGTCGGGAGGGCTCCAAAAACATTCAGTACTTC.

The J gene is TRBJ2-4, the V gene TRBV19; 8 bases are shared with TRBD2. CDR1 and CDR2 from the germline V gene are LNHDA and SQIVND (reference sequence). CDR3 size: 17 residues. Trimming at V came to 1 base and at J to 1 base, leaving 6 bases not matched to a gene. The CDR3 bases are TGTGCCAGTAGTATAGTCGGGAGGGCCGGGGCCAAAAACATTCAGTACTTC. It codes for CASSIVGRAGAKNIQYF. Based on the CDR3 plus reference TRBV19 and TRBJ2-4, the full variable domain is DGGITQSPKYLFRKEGQNVTLSCEQNLNHDAMYWYRQDPGQGLRLIYYSQIVNDFQKGDIAEGYSVSREKKESFPLTVTSAQKNPTAFYLCASSIVGRAGAKNIQYFGAGTRLSVL.

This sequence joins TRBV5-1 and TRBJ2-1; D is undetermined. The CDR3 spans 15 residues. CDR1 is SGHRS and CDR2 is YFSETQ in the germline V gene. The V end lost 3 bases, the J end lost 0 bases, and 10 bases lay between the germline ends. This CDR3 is CASSSALGSYNEQFF. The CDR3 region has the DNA TGCGCCAGCAGCTCCGCTCTAGGCTCCTACAATGAGCAGTTCTTC.

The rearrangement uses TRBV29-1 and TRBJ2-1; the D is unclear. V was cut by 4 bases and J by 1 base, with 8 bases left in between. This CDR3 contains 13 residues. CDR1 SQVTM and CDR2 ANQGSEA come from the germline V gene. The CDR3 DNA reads TGCAGCGTTGTCCTTCGGTCCTACAATGAGCAGTTCTTC. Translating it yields CSVVLRSYNEQFF.

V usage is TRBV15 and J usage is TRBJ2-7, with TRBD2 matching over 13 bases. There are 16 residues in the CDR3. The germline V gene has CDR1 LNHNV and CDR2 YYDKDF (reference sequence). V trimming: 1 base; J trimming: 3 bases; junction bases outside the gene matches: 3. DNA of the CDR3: TGTGCCACCAGCAGAGCCGGGACTAGCGGGATCTACGAGCAGTACTTC. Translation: CATSRAGTSGIYEQYF.

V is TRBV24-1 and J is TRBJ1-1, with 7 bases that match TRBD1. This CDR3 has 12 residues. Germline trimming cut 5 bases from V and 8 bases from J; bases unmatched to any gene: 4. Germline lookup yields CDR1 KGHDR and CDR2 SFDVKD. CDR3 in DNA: TGTGCCACCAGTGGCACAGGGGCGGAAGCTTTCTTT. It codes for CATSGTGAEAFF.

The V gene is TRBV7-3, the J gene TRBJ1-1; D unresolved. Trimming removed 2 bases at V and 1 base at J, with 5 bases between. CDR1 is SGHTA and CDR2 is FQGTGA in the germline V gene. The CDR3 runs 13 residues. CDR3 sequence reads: CASSLAGNTEAFF. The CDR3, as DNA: TGTGCCAGCAGCTTAGCAGGGAACACTGAAGCTTTCTTT.

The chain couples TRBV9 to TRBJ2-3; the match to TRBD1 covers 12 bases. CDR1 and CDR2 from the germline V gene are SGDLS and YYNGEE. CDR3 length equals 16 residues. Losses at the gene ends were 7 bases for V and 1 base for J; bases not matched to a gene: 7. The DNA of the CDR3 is TGTGCCAGCTCCAAGGGACAGGGGGCCGGCACAGATACGCAGTATTTT. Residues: CASSKGQGAGTDTQYF.

CDR3 sequence (DNA): TGTGCCAGCAGCTTAGGGGTTCCGGGACAGGGGACGACTAATGAAAAACTGTTTTTT. Protein sequence: CASSLGVPGQGTTNEKLFF. The chain is built from TRBV7-6 and TRBJ1-4; 10 nucleotides line up with TRBD1. CDR1 is SGHVS and CDR2 is FNYEAQ in the germline V gene. This CDR3 contains 19 residues. V shed 1 base, J shed 2 bases, and the junction held 10 bases outside the gene matches. Drawing the rest from reference TRBV7-6 and TRBJ1-4, the complete variable domain is GAGVSQSPRYKVTKRGQDVALRCDPISGHVSLYWYRQALGQGPEFLTYFNYEAQQDKSGLPNDRFSAERPEGSISTLTIQRTEQRDSAMYRCASSLGVPGQGTTNEKLFFGSGTQLSVL.

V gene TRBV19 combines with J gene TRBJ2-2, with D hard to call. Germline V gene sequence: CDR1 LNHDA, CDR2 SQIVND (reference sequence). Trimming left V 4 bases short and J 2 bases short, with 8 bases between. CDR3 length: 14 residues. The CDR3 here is CASSRPLNTGELFF. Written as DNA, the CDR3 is TGTGCCAGTAGTAGGCCGTTAAACACCGGGGAGCTGTTTTTT.

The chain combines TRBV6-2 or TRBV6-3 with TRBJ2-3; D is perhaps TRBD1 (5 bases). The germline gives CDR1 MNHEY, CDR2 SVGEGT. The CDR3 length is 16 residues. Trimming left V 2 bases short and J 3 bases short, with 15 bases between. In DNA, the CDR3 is TGTGCCAGCAGTTACCCCCGGCAGGGATTAACAGATACGCAGTATTTT. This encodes CASSYPRQGLTDTQYF.

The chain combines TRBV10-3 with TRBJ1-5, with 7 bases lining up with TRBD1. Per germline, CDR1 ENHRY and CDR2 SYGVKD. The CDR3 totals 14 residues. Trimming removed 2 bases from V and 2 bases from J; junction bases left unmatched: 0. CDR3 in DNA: TGTGCCATCAGTGAGGGACAGGGCAATCAGCCCCAGCATTTT. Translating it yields CAISEGQGNQPQHF.

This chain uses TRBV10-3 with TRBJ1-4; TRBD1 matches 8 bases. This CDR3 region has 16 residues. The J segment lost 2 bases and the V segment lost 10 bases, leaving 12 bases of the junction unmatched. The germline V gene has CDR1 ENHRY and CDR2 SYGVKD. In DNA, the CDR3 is TGTGCCACCACTGATTCGACAGGGGTGACTAATGAAAAACTGTTTTTT. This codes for CATTDSTGVTNEKLFF.

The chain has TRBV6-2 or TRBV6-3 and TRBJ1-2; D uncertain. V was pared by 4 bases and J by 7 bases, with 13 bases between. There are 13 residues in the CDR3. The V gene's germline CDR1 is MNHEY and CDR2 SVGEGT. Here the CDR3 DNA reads TGTGCCAGCAGTTCCGGTCCCATAACTGGCTACACCTTC. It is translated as CASSSGPITGYTF.